The source of this TCR beta chain is a study of response to subunit inactivated influenza vaccine. The study, taken as a whole, reports: Each seasonal influenza vaccination, the authors suggested, recruits few new T cells.

This clonotype appeared a few times. No antigen is known for it. The CDR3 runs 13 residues. V shed 2 bases, J shed 13 bases, and the junction held 10 bases outside the gene matches. In germline, CDR1 is SGHAT, CDR2 FQDESV (reference sequence). TCRdb re-called the RT-PCR reads with MiXCR, one entry per CDR3 protein. This table holds some 500,000 distinct CDR3 sequences, 10% to 15% found once. The V and J genes are TRBV11-1 and TRBJ1-2; TRBD1 matches at 7 bases. The TCR was taken from a man aged 50 to 60 who received an inactivated influenza vaccine. The sequences come from PBMCs from blood, collected 35 to 45 days after vaccination. The CDR3 DNA reads TGTGCCAGCAGCTTAACCCCGACAGGGACACTCACCTTC. It yields the protein CASSLTPTGTLTF. The variable domain in full, with the rest retrieved from reference TRBV11-1 and TRBJ1-2, is EAEVAQSPRYKITEKSQAVAFWCDPISGHATLYWYRQILGQGPELLVQFQDESVVDDSQLPKDRFSAERLKGVDSTLKIQPAELGDSAMYLCASSLTPTGTLTFGSGTRLTVV.